This entry lists 28 T cell receptor beta chains sequenced from one sample in a study of cytomegalovirus exposure and HLA in healthy donors. PCR was performed using 60 Vbeta and 13 Jbeta primers. Here immunoSEQ multiplex PCR was the method, and the copy in TCRdb shows in-frame clones only, minus some. The data hold about 140,000 clones, with roughly 85% observed a single time. Source material: PBMCs. Every receptor here comes from a middle-aged man in good health and CMV-seropositive.

The rearrangement links TRBV5-1 to TRBJ1-4; possible D gene TRBD1, 6 bases. Between the trimmed V and J ends, which lost 0 bases and 8 bases, there was a span of 14 bases. The CDR3 has 15 residues. Germline lookup yields CDR1 SGHRS and CDR2 YFSETQ. CDR3: CASSLDTGLREKLFF. CDR3 in DNA: TGCGCCAGCAGCTTGGATACAGGGCTGAGGGAAAAACTGTTTTTT.

The gene calls are TRBV29-1 and TRBJ2-7; D is possibly TRBD1 (6 bases). The V end was cut by 6 bases, the J end by 3 bases, with 15 bases between. This CDR3 is 13 amino acids long. Germline V CDR1 and CDR2: SQVTM, ANQGSEA. The CDR3 spells CSVAHRAFYEQYF. CDR3 coding DNA: TGCAGCGTCGCACACAGGGCTTTCTACGAGCAGTACTTC.

This sequence joins TRBV27 and TRBJ2-3, with TRBD1 as a possible D gene (7 bases). V was pared by 0 bases and J by 3 bases, with 16 bases between. This CDR3 is built from 17 residues. In germline, CDR1 is MNHEY, CDR2 SMNVEV (reference sequence). The CDR3 region is CASSLSRGEEVTDTQYF. In DNA form, the CDR3 reads TGTGCCAGCAGTTTATCCAGGGGGGAGGAGGTAACAGATACGCAGTATTTT.

The V and J genes are TRBV28 and TRBJ1-2; TRBD1 is a possible D gene (5 bases). Germline CDR1 is MDHEN and CDR2 is SYDVKM. The V gene lost 1 base and the J gene lost 5 bases, with 11 bases spanning the gap. The CDR3 totals 14 residues. CDR3 in DNA: TGTGCCAGCAGTTTATTAGGGACTGGGTATGGCTACACCTTC. Translated, it gives CASSLLGTGYGYTF.

The chain recombines TRBV6-1 with TRBJ1-4; 7 bases are a match to TRBD1. The CDR3 length is 14 residues. The junction had 8 bases not matched to a gene; V was cut back by 7 bases and J by 6 bases. Germline CDR1 MNHNS, CDR2 SASEGT. The CDR3 reads CASNKQGRHEKLFF. The CDR3 DNA is TGTGCCAGCAATAAACAGGGGAGACATGAAAAACTGTTTTTT.

This clone appeared a single time. The chain combines TRBV5-4 with TRBJ2-3; D remains ambiguous. The CDR3 has 12 amino acids. Germline V CDR1 and CDR2: SGHNT, YYREEE (reference sequence). V lost 4 bases, J lost 5 bases, and 8 bases lay in between. The CDR3 sequence: CASSPREDTQYF. The CDR3 nucleotides read TGTGCCAGCAGCCCTAGAGAAGATACGCAGTATTTT.

This chain joins TRBV5-4 and TRBJ2-7; D is possibly TRBD2 (5 bases). The CDR3 is made up of 13 amino acids. Germline V lookup: CDR1 SGHNT, CDR2 YYREEE (reference sequence). V was trimmed by 5 bases and J by 2 bases, leaving 11 bases between them. The CDR3 protein is CASRATGTYEQYF. The CDR3 nucleotides read TGTGCCAGCAGGGCGACGGGAACCTACGAGCAGTACTTC.

J is TRBJ2-3 and V is TRBV29-1; TRBD2 agrees at 8 bases. CDR3 length: 17 amino acids. Germline CDR1 is SQVTM and CDR2 is ANQGSEA. V dropped 2 bases and J dropped 0; count of bases not matched to a gene: 10. CDR3 protein: CSVESGGGSPSTDTQYF. The CDR3 region has the DNA TGCAGCGTTGAAAGCGGGGGCGGGTCCCCTAGCACAGATACGCAGTATTTT.

The chain employs TRBV5-6 and TRBJ1-2; TRBD1 aligns across 10 bases. V lost 3 bases, J lost 8 bases, and 7 bases stayed unmatched. CDR1 and CDR2 from the germline V gene are SGHDT and YYEEEE. The CDR3 is made up of 14 amino acids. The CDR3 loop reads CASSSGQGIRGYTF. In DNA form, the CDR3 reads TGTGCCAGCAGCTCGGGACAGGGGATTCGCGGCTACACCTTC.

The chain carries TRBV5-1 and TRBJ2-1, with a possible D match to TRBD2 (8 bases). This CDR3 has 19 residues. The germline V gene encodes CDR1 SGHRS and CDR2 YFSETQ. V lost 5 bases and J lost 0, with 24 bases in between. The CDR3 nucleotides are TGCGCCAGCAGACCCGCAGGGGGTAGCGGGATCAGCTCCTACAATGAGCAGTTCTTC. Encoded protein: CASRPAGGSGISSYNEQFF.

The chain recombines TRBV11-3 with TRBJ1-2; perhaps TRBD1 as D (5 bases). This CDR3 spans 14 amino acids. V was cut by 4 bases and J by 10 bases, with 19 bases left in between. CDR1 and CDR2 (germline): SGHNT, YENEEA. Written as DNA, the CDR3 is TGTGCCAGCAGCTATATGGCCATCAGGGTTGCCTACACCTTC. Protein product: CASSYMAIRVAYTF.

Only a few counts were recorded for this clone. CDR3 DNA sequence: TGTGCCAGCAGTGCGACTAGCGGGGCCTACAATGAGCAGTTCTTC. It encodes CASSATSGAYNEQFF. V is TRBV2 and J is TRBJ2-1, with 11 nucleotides matching TRBD2. J lost 2 bases, V lost 4 bases, and 1 base had no gene match. Germline CDR1 SNHLY, CDR2 FYNNEI. The CDR3 has 15 residues.

This chain joins TRBV7-2 and TRBJ1-5; D is ambiguous. The ends were cut back, 1 base at V and 6 bases at J, with 10 bases in the middle. The CDR3 runs to 14 residues. CDR1 is SGHTA and CDR2 is FQGNSA in the germline V gene. CDR3 sequence: CASSLGAGFQPQHF. The CDR3 DNA is TGTGCCAGCAGCTTAGGGGCAGGTTTTCAGCCCCAGCATTTT.

This clone was seen a single time. The chain recombines TRBV11-3 with TRBJ2-6, with D perhaps TRBD2 (6 bases). The CDR3 runs to 16 residues. CDR1 is SGHNT, CDR2 YENEEA, per germline. V lost 4 bases, J lost 2 bases, and 12 bases lay in between. The CDR3 region is CASSSGLPAGANVLTF. CDR3 coding DNA: TGTGCCAGCAGCTCGGGACTTCCCGCTGGGGCCAACGTCCTGACTTTC.

V gene TRBV7-8 combines with J gene TRBJ1-3; no clear D. This CDR3 spans 14 amino acids. Germline CDR1 reads SGHVS; CDR2 reads FQNEAQ. Trimming took off 7 bases at V and 0 bases at J, with 10 bases between the two ends. CDR3 nucleotides: TGTGCCAGCACCGAGGCCCGCTCTGGAAACACCATATATTTT. It yields the protein CASTEARSGNTIYF.

V gene TRBV11-1 combines with J gene TRBJ2-1; 9 bases match TRBD2. The CDR3 is 14 residues long. Per the germline V gene, CDR1 is SGHAT and CDR2 is FQDESV (reference sequence). Trimming at V came to 6 bases and at J to 10 bases, leaving 10 bases not matched to a gene. CDR3 in amino acids: CASRTGLAGDEQFF. CDR3 coding DNA: TGTGCCAGCAGAACGGGACTAGCAGGAGACGAGCAGTTCTTC.

The chain has TRBV29-1 and TRBJ1-1; TRBD1 aligns across 10 bases. The CDR3 consists of 13 residues. V gave up 6 bases and J gave up 11 bases; unmatched junction bases: 12. Germline V gene lookup returns CDR1 SQVTM and CDR2 ANQGSEA. Here the CDR3 DNA reads TGCAGCGTGTACCGGGACAGGGGAACGGATGCTTTCTTT. Translating it yields CSVYRDRGTDAFF.

The chain combines TRBV30 with TRBJ2-7; 9 nucleotides align to TRBD2. Germline V gene data show CDR1 as GTSNPN and CDR2 as SVGIG (reference sequence). With V trimmed by 2 bases and J by 6 bases, 17 bases remained unmatched. This CDR3 contains 17 residues. CDR3 loop: CAWSSERRGRALGEQYF. CDR3 DNA: TGTGCCTGGAGTTCCGAAAGACGCGGGAGGGCCCTCGGCGAGCAGTACTTC.

Concerning this clone: Other nucleotide sequences from this sample produce the same CDR3. The chain combines TRBV5-6 with TRBJ2-5; 8 positions match TRBD2. Germline CDR1 reads SGHDT; CDR2 reads YYEEEE. The CDR3 spans 15 residues. Trimming cost V 0 bases and J 4 bases; bases outside gene matches: 5. In DNA form, the CDR3 reads TGTGCCAGCAGCTTGGTGGCGGGAGGACGAGAGACCCAGTACTTC. Translation gives CASSLVAGGRETQYF. Filled out from reference TRBV5-6 and TRBJ2-5, the complete variable domain reads DAGVTQSPTHLIKTRGQQVTLRCSPKSGHDTVSWYQQALGQGPQFIFQYYEEEERQRGNFPDRFSGHQFPNYSSELNVNALLLGDSALYLCASSLVAGGRETQYFGPGTRLLVL.

The J gene is TRBJ2-5, the V gene TRBV5-8, with 7 positions matching TRBD1. V was pared by 1 base and J by 4 bases, with 7 bases of the junction left unmatched. Germline V gene lookup returns CDR1 SGHTS and CDR2 YDEGEE. This CDR3 spans 15 amino acids. The CDR3, as DNA: TGTGCCAGCAGCTTGACAGGGGCTATCTTAGAGACCCAGTACTTC. Amino acids: CASSLTGAILETQYF.

Note on this clone: The junction differs from germline at one of its ends, possibly a read error. The chain has TRBV7-9 and TRBJ1-3; 9 nucleotides agree with TRBD1. The CDR3 contains 17 residues. CDR1 and CDR2 from the germline V gene are SEHNR and FQNEAQ (reference sequence). The CDR3 loop reads CSSSLRAQGAGGNTIYF. The CDR3 coding sequence is TGTTCCAGCAGCTTAAGGGCACAGGGGGCAGGGGGAAACACCATATATTTT.

The chain is built from TRBV29-1 and TRBJ1-1; no clear D. This CDR3 is built from 15 residues. The ends were cut back, 0 bases at V and 5 bases at J, with 16 bases in the middle. Looked up from germline, CDR1 is SQVTM and CDR2 is ANQGSEA. The CDR3 loop is CSVEDRPNGGTEAFF. CDR3 bases: TGCAGCGTTGAAGATCGGCCTAACGGCGGGACTGAAGCTTTCTTT.

With respect to this clone: Other DNA sequences in the sample encode the same CDR3. The V gene is TRBV5-1, the J gene TRBJ1-1, with D unclear. Germline V lookup: CDR1 SGHRS, CDR2 YFSETQ. Between the trimmed V and J ends, which lost 4 bases and 0 bases, there was a span of 7 bases. This CDR3 is 13 amino acids long. CDR3 protein: CASSLRLNTEAFF. DNA of the CDR3: TGCGCCAGCAGCCTGAGATTGAACACTGAAGCTTTCTTT.

This rearrangement joins TRBV5-1 to TRBJ2-1; 12 nucleotides agree with TRBD2. After removal of 0 bases from V and 7 bases from J, the junction contained 2 bases not matched to a gene. Germline V lookup: CDR1 SGHRS, CDR2 YFSETQ. The CDR3 length is 15 residues. DNA for the CDR3: TGCGCCAGCAGCTTGGCTAGCGGGAGGGCAAATGAGCAGTTCTTC. This gives the protein CASSLASGRANEQFF.

The rearrangement links TRBV2 to TRBJ2-7; TRBD2 might be the D (5 bases). The V gene's germline CDR1 is SNHLY and CDR2 FYNNEI. This CDR3 has 14 residues. Trimming took off 3 bases at V and 4 bases at J, with 13 bases between the two ends. CDR3 residues: CASSEYPGEYEQYF. CDR3 coding DNA: TGTGCCAGCAGTGAGTACCCCGGGGAGTACGAGCAGTACTTC.

The V call is TRBV5-4, the J call TRBJ2-2; D is perhaps TRBD1 (6 bases). CDR1 and CDR2 from the germline V gene are SGHNT and YYREEE (reference sequence). CDR3 length: 15 amino acids. V was cut by 3 bases and J by 4 bases, with 13 bases left in between. The CDR3 protein is CASSSDRRTTGELFF. The DNA of the CDR3 is TGTGCCAGCAGCTCAGACAGGCGGACCACCGGGGAGCTGTTTTTT.

Notes on this clone: This sample also contains other DNA sequences that code for the same CDR3. The rearrangement links TRBV7-9 to TRBJ1-1; 11 bases are a match to TRBD1. Trimming at V came to 4 bases and at J to 5 bases, leaving 3 bases not matched to a gene. Per the germline V gene, CDR1 is SEHNR and CDR2 is FQNEAQ (reference sequence). CDR3 length equals 14 residues. The CDR3 region is CASSWTGGGTEAFF. The CDR3, as DNA: TGTGCCAGCAGCTGGACAGGGGGCGGTACTGAAGCTTTCTTT.

This rearrangement joins TRBV11-2 to TRBJ2-2; 12 bases are shared with TRBD2. Germline values: CDR1 SGHAT, CDR2 FQNNGV. CDR3 size: 16 residues. Trimming cost V 5 bases and J 0 bases; bases outside gene matches: 1. The CDR3 DNA follows: TGTGCCAGCAGCCGGACTAGCGGGACGAACACCGGGGAGCTGTTTTTT. This encodes CASSRTSGTNTGELFF.